This TCR beta chain was found in a study of T cell responses to AZD1222 COVID-19 vaccine. Overall study results and limits: Reportedly, nearly half the spike-specific TCRs target unmutated variant regions. Along spike, vaccine-associated CD4 TCRs were found throughout, with dominance at 160-218 and 743-854. The donors showed a predominance of white British ancestry and of females, with possible underestimation of clonal diversity.

As regards this clone: Antigen: not known.

The assay was immunoSEQ multiplex PCR, and TCRdb's table has in-frame clones only and misses some. The repertoire includes around 140,000 clones, roughly nine tenths of them detected once, and 1.4% sits in the top ten. Looked up from germline, CDR1 is SNHLY and CDR2 is FYNNEI. CDR3 length: 13 residues. V lost 3 bases and J 4 bases, leaving 9 bases between the germline ends. The chain uses TRBV2 and TRBJ2-5; tentatively, D is TRBD2 (6 bases). The specimen comprised peripheral blood, sampled on day 0 of AZD1222 vaccination. The clonotype comes from an adult in good health. This chain's CDR3 is CASSETSLETQYF. CDR3 sequence (DNA): TGTGCCAGCAGTGAGACTAGTCTAGAGACCCAGTACTTC.